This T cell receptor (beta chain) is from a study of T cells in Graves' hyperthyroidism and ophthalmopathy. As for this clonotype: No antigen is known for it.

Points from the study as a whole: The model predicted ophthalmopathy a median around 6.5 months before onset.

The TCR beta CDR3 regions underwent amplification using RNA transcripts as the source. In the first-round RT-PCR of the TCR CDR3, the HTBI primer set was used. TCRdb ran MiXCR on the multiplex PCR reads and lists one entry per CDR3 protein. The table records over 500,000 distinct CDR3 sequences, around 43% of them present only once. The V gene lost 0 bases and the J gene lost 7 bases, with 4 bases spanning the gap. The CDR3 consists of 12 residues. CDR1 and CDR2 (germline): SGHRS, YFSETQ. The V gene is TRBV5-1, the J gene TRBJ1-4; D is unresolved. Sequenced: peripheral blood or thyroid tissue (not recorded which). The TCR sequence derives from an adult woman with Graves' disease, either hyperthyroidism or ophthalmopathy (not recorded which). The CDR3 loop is CASSLEFEKLFF. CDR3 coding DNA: TGCGCCAGCAGCTTGGAGTTTGAAAAACTGTTTTTT.